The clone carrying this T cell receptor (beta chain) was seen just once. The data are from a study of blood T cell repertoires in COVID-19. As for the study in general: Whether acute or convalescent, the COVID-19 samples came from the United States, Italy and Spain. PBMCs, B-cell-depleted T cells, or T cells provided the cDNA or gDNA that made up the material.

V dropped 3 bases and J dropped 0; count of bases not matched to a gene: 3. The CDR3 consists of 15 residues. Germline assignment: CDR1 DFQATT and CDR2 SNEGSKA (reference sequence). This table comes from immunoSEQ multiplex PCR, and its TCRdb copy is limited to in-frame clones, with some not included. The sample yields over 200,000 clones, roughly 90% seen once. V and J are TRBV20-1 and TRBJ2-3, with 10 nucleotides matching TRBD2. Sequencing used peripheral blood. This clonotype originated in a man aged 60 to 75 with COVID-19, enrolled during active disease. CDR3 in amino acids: CSASHSGRSTDTQYF. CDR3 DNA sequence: TGCAGTGCTAGTCATAGCGGGAGGAGCACAGATACGCAGTATTTT.